Following are 26 T cell receptor beta chains from one sample sequenced in a study of CD8 T cells in Susac syndrome. An amount of RNA that ranged from roughly 0.45 to 1 ug was reverse transcribed with random hexamers. TCRdb fed the immunoSEQ multiplex PCR reads into MiXCR, producing one record per CDR3 protein. The sample includes some 94,000 distinct CDR3 sequences, 85% to 95% of them seen just once. The sample was CD4+ T cells from PBMCs. All receptors come from a human donor with Susac syndrome.

In DNA, the CDR3 is TGCGCCAGCAGACCCCAGGGACGGACTGAAGCTTTCTTT. The encoded protein is CASRPQGRTEAFF. The chain combines TRBV5-1 with TRBJ1-1; D possibly corresponds to TRBD1 (5 bases). The CDR3 extends over 13 amino acids. CDR1 is SGHRS and CDR2 is YFSETQ in the germline V gene. The V end was cut by 5 bases, the J end by 5 bases, with 13 bases between.

The V gene is TRBV3-1, the J gene TRBJ2-5; D possibly matches TRBD1 or TRBD2 (5 bases each). The V end lost 4 bases, the J end lost 3 bases, and 15 bases lay between the germline ends. The CDR3 extends over 15 amino acids. Germline CDR1 reads LGHDT; CDR2 reads YNNKEL (reference sequence). CDR3 nucleotides: TGTGCCAGCAGCCTCGTAGCCCTGGGGGAAGAGACCCAGTACTTC. Residues: CASSLVALGEETQYF.

The chain employs TRBV7-9 and TRBJ2-1; D is possibly TRBD2 (6 bases). Trimming took 7 bases from V and 8 from J, leaving 9 bases between them. Germline lookup yields CDR1 SEHNR and CDR2 FQNEAQ (reference sequence). The CDR3 covers 11 residues. This CDR3 reads CASIWGDEQFF. The CDR3 DNA sequence: TGTGCCAGCATCTGGGGGGATGAGCAGTTCTTC.

The chain uses TRBV29-1 and TRBJ2-3; weak D call: TRBD2 (7 bases). Germline CDR1 reads SQVTM; CDR2 reads ANQGSEA. CDR3 length: 14 residues. V was pared by 6 bases and J by 2 bases, with 15 bases between. The CDR3 DNA sequence: TGCAGCGTGCCTCACGGGGGGCTCACAGATACGCAGTATTTT. Protein product: CSVPHGGLTDTQYF.

The chain is built from TRBV4-1 and TRBJ1-4; D is possibly TRBD1 (5 bases). The CDR3 sequence is 15 residues long. Germline CDR1 MGHRA, CDR2 YSYEKL. The V end was cut by 0 bases, the J end by 6 bases, with 11 bases between. The CDR3 region is CASSQDRGNDEKLFF. For the CDR3, the DNA is TGCGCCAGCAGCCAAGACCGGGGGAACGATGAAAAACTGTTTTTT.

V and J are TRBV9 and TRBJ2-7, with D hard to call. Germline loops: CDR1 SGDLS, CDR2 YYNGEE. V was trimmed by 0 bases and J by 2 bases, leaving 15 bases between them. This CDR3 is 16 amino acids long. The DNA for the CDR3 is TGTGCCAGCAGCGTAGGCCTGTGGAACGGACCCTACGAGCAGTACTTC. This translates into CASSVGLWNGPYEQYF.

The V and J genes are TRBV21-1 and TRBJ2-6; no DNA check was done on the table's D call, TRBD1. TRBV21-1 is reported as a pseudogene. The CDR3 covers 11 residues. The DNA of the CDR3 is TGTGCCAGGGGGGTGGCCAACGTCCTGACTTTC. It is translated as CARGVANVLTF.

The chain links TRBV29-1 to TRBJ1-2, with D maybe TRBD1 (6 bases). Trimming cost V 7 bases and J 9 bases, with 18 bases left between them. This CDR3 has 12 amino acids. CDR1 is SQVTM and CDR2 is ANQGSEA in the germline V gene. The CDR3 nucleotides are TGCAGCGCTACGGACAGTTCGCATCGCTACACCTTC. Encoded protein: CSATDSSHRYTF.

The rearrangement uses TRBV30 and TRBJ1-1; TRBD1 might be the D (6 bases). Germline values: CDR1 GTSNPN, CDR2 SVGIG (reference sequence). The CDR3 extends over 13 amino acids. Trimming removed 7 bases from V and 4 bases from J, with 16 bases in between. The CDR3: CASEWGLGTEAFF. The CDR3 DNA sequence: TGTGCCTCCGAATGGGGGCTCGGCACTGAAGCTTTCTTT. Using reference TRBV30 and TRBJ1-1 for the parts outside the CDR3, the full variable domain is SQTIHQWPATLVQPVGSPLSLECTVEGTSNPNLYWYRQAAGRGLQLLFYSVGIGQISSEVPQNLSASRPQDRQFILSSKKLLLSDSGFYLCASEWGLGTEAFFGQGTRLTVV.

The DNA for the CDR3 is TGCGCCAGCAGCGTTACAGGGGGGAGCCAGCCCCAGCATTTT. This encodes CASSVTGGSQPQHF. The chain carries TRBV4-1 and TRBJ1-5, with 8 bases matching TRBD1. CDR3 size: 14 residues. Per the germline V gene, CDR1 is MGHRA and CDR2 is YSYEKL. V dropped 5 bases and J dropped 7; count of bases not matched to a gene: 7.

The chain couples TRBV2 to TRBJ1-1; the D gene is possibly TRBD1 (5 bases). CDR3 length: 15 residues. The germline CDR1 and CDR2 sequences are SNHLY and FYNNEI. Trimming took 1 base from V and 4 from J, leaving 13 bases between them. In DNA form, the CDR3 reads TGTGCCAGCAGTGAAGTGGCAGGGAAAGTCACTGAAGCTTTCTTT. Its translation is CASSEVAGKVTEAFF.

This chain's CDR3 is CASSLAPSGGAETQYF. The DNA for the CDR3 is TGTGCCAGCAGCTTAGCGCCTAGCGGGGGGGCAGAGACCCAGTACTTC. The chain is built from TRBV7-2 and TRBJ2-5, with 12 bases fitting TRBD2. The trim removed 0 bases at V and 4 bases at J, leaving 3 bases unmatched. Per the germline V gene, CDR1 is SGHTA and CDR2 is FQGNSA. The CDR3 spans 16 residues.

This chain uses TRBV7-8 with TRBJ1-5; D unresolved. V lost 4 bases to trimming and J lost 2 bases, with 12 bases between them. CDR3 length equals 15 residues. Germline values: CDR1 SGHVS, CDR2 FQNEAQ. In nucleotides, the CDR3 is TGTGCCAGCAGCTCGAGGAATAGCGGCAATCAGCCCCAGCATTTT. Residues: CASSSRNSGNQPQHF. The full variable domain, completed using reference TRBV7-8 and TRBJ1-5, is GAGVSQSPRYKVAKRGQDVALRCDPISGHVSLFWYQQALGQGPEFLTYFQNEAQLDKSGLPSDRFFAERPEGSVSTLKIQRTQQEDSAVYLCASSSRNSGNQPQHFGDGTRLSIL.

The chain uses TRBV28 and TRBJ2-4; D is perhaps TRBD1 (6 bases). Germline-derived CDR1 and CDR2 are MDHEN and SYDVKM. Trimming cost V 3 bases and J 9 bases, with 12 bases left between them. The CDR3 consists of 13 residues. CDR3 sequence: CASSLTGRPIQYF. CDR3 coding DNA: TGTGCCAGCAGTTTGACAGGTCGGCCCATTCAGTACTTC. Using reference TRBV28 and TRBJ2-4 for the parts outside the CDR3, the full variable domain is DVKVTQSSRYLVKRTGEKVFLECVQDMDHENMFWYRQDPGLGLRLIYFSYDVKMKEKGDIPEGYSVSREKKERFSLILESASTNQTSMYLCASSLTGRPIQYFGAGTRLSVL.

V gene TRBV2 combines with J gene TRBJ1-2; 7 bases map to TRBD1. Germline V gene lookup returns CDR1 SNHLY and CDR2 FYNNEI. This CDR3 spans 12 amino acids. The J segment lost 7 bases and the V segment lost 5 bases, leaving 4 bases of the junction unmatched. DNA of the CDR3: TGTGCCAGCAGTACAGGGGCAGGTGGCTACACCTTC. Translating gives CASSTGAGGYTF.

The J gene is TRBJ1-2, the V gene TRBV15, with D hard to call. There are 16 residues in the CDR3. V lost 0 bases, J lost 4 bases, and 15 bases lay in between. Germline CDR1 and CDR2: LNHNV and YYDKDF (reference sequence). CDR3 sequence: CATSRDLTGDSYGYTF. The CDR3, as DNA: TGTGCCACCAGCAGAGATCTTACGGGTGATAGCTATGGCTACACCTTC.

V usage is TRBV18 and J usage is TRBJ2-1; TRBD1 agrees at 9 bases. This CDR3 has 14 amino acids. Germline CDR1 KGHSH, CDR2 LQKENI. With 3 bases clipped from V and 5 bases from J, the junction kept 2 bases outside the gene matches. The CDR3 loop reads CASSPGQGNNEQFF. The CDR3 DNA reads as TGTGCCAGCTCACCGGGACAGGGAAACAATGAGCAGTTCTTC.

This clonotype was seen only once. V is TRBV6-6 and J is TRBJ1-6; 8 bases fit TRBD1. CDR1 is MNHNY, CDR2 SVGAGI, per germline (reference sequence). The CDR3 is made up of 15 amino acids. V was pared by 8 bases and J by 9 bases, with 12 bases of the junction left unmatched. DNA of the CDR3: TGTGCCAGCGGATTGGGACAGGAGGGAAGTTCACCCCTCCACTTT. Its protein is CASGLGQEGSSPLHF.

V and J are TRBV6-4 and TRBJ2-3; D might be TRBD2 (5 bases). This CDR3 has 15 amino acids. Trimming pared 6 bases from V and 8 bases from J, leaving 21 bases between. Germline V gives CDR1 MRHNA, CDR2 SNTAGT. CDR3 sequence reads: CASSTSAGGSGTQYF. Here the CDR3 DNA reads TGTGCCAGCAGCACATCTGCGGGCGGCTCGGGTACGCAGTATTTT.

With regard to this clonotype: Given a much more abundant clone one base away, this may be a read error. The CDR3 reads CASIQERASGGSSGANVLTF. CDR3 bases: TGCGCCAGCATCCAAGAAAGGGCTAGCGGGGGTAGCTCTGGGGCCAACGTCCTGACTTTC. The chain carries TRBV4-1 and TRBJ2-6, with 10 bases that match TRBD2. Germline V gene lookup returns CDR1 MGHRA and CDR2 YSYEKL. The CDR3 length is 20 residues.

The chain combines TRBV6-4 with TRBJ2-3; possibly TRBD1 or TRBD2 for D (5 bases each). This CDR3 has 14 residues. Trimming took off 2 bases at V and 1 base at J, with 7 bases between the two ends. CDR1 and CDR2 from the germline V gene are MRHNA and SNTAGT. CDR3 sequence (DNA): TGTGCCAGCAGTGACCGGGACGGCACAGATACGCAGTATTTT. Translated: CASSDRDGTDTQYF.

The rearrangement joins TRBV5-8 to TRBJ2-3; the match to TRBD1 covers 8 bases. Trimming cost V 3 bases and J 3 bases; bases outside gene matches: 9. Germline V gene data show CDR1 as SGHTS and CDR2 as YDEGEE. The CDR3 contains 16 residues. CDR3 protein: CASSSGQVGLTDTQYF. Here the CDR3 DNA reads TGTGCCAGCAGCTCGGGACAGGTGGGACTTACAGATACGCAGTATTTT.

This clonotype was seen a single time. J is TRBJ2-5 and V is TRBV14, with D maybe TRBD1 (5 bases). This CDR3 is 13 amino acids long. V was cut by 5 bases and J by 2 bases, with 9 bases left in between. CDR1 is SGHDN and CDR2 is FVKESK in the germline V gene. The CDR3 spells CASSYDRQETQYF. CDR3 in DNA: TGTGCCAGCAGCTACGACAGACAAGAGACCCAGTACTTC.

The chain couples TRBV14 to TRBJ1-1; D is ambiguous. Trimming removed 7 bases from V and 6 bases from J, with 15 bases in between. The CDR3 has 13 residues. Germline V gene sequence: CDR1 SGHDN, CDR2 FVKESK. CDR3 DNA: TGTGCCAGCAACCCCACGGGGTCACCTGAAGCTTTCTTT. This sequence encodes CASNPTGSPEAFF.

The J gene is TRBJ2-6, the V gene TRBV5-1; D might be TRBD1 (5 bases). The V end was cut by 4 bases, the J end by 2 bases, with 13 bases between. Germline lookup yields CDR1 SGHRS and CDR2 YFSETQ. The length of the CDR3 is 16 residues. CDR3 in DNA: TGCGCCAGCAGCCATCAGGGTCAAGCTGGGGCCAACGTCCTGACTTTC. It is translated as CASSHQGQAGANVLTF.

This clonotype was seen only a few times. The chain links TRBV30 to TRBJ2-7; the D is unclear. This CDR3 has 13 amino acids. Germline lookup yields CDR1 GTSNPN and CDR2 SVGIG (reference sequence). V lost 4 bases and J 6 bases, leaving 16 bases between the germline ends. The CDR3 DNA reads as TGTGCCTGGAACACACGCCCTTTGGGCGAGCAGTACTTC. Translated: CAWNTRPLGEQYF.